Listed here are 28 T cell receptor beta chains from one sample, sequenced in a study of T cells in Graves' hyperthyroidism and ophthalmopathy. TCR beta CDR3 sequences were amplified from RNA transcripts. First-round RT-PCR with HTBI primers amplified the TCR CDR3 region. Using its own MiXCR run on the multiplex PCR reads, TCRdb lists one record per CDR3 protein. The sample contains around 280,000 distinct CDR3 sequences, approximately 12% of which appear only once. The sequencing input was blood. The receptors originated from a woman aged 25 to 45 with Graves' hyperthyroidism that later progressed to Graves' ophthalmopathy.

CDR3 sequence reads: CSARIAGGGDTQYF. CDR3 in DNA: TGCAGTGCTAGGATAGCGGGGGGAGGAGATACGCAGTATTTT. V gene TRBV20-1 combines with J gene TRBJ2-3; TRBD2 aligns across 10 bases. The CDR3 spans 14 residues. The germline gives CDR1 DFQATT, CDR2 SNEGSKA (reference sequence). The V gene end was trimmed by 3 bases and the J gene end by 5 bases; junction bases not matched to a gene: 5.

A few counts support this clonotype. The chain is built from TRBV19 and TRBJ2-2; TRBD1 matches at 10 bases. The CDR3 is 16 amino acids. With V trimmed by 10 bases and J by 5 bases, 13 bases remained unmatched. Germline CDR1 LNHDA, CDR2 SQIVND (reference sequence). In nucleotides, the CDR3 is TGTGCCACCGAAGGAAATGACAGGGGGCGGACCGGGGAGCTGTTTTTT. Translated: CATEGNDRGRTGELFF.

The CDR3 protein is CASSKQLDSGANVLTF. The CDR3 region has the DNA TGTGCCAGCAGTAAACAACTGGATTCTGGGGCCAACGTCCTGACTTTC. The J gene is TRBJ2-6, the V gene TRBV6-2 or TRBV6-3; D is ambiguous. CDR1 and CDR2 (germline): MNHEY, SVGEGT. The CDR3 runs to 16 residues. V was cut by 5 bases and J by 1 base, with 12 bases left in between.

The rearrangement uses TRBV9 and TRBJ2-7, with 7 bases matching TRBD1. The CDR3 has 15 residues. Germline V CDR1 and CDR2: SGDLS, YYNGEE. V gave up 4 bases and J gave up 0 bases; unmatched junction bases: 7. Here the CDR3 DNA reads TGTGCCAGCAGCCCGCAGACAGGGTTCTCCTACGAGCAGTACTTC. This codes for CASSPQTGFSYEQYF. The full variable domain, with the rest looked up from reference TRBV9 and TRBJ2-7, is DSGVTQTPKHLITATGQRVTLRCSPRSGDLSVYWYQQSLDQGLQFLIQYYNGEERAKGNILERFSAQQFPDLHSELNLSSLELGDSALYFCASSPQTGFSYEQYFGPGTRLTVT.

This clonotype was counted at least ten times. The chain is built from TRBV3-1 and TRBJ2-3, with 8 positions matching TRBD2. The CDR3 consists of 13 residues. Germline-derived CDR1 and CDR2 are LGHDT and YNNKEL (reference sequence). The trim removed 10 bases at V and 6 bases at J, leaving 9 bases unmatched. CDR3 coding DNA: TGTGCCACCCAGACTAGCGTAAGTGATACGCAGTATTTT. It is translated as CATQTSVSDTQYF.

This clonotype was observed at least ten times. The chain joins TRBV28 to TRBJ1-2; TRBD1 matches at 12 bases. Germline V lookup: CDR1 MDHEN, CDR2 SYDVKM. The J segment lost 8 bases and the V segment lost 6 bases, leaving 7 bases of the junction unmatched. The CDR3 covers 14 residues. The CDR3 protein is CASRGTGGAGGYTF. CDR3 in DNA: TGTGCCAGCAGAGGGACAGGGGGCGCGGGAGGCTACACCTTC.

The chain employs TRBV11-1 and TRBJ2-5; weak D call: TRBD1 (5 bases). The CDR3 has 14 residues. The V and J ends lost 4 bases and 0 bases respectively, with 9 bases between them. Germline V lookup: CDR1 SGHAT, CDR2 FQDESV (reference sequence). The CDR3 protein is CASSSDTYQETQYF. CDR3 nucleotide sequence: TGTGCCAGCAGCTCGGACACTTACCAAGAGACCCAGTACTTC. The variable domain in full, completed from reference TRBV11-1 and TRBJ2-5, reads EAEVAQSPRYKITEKSQAVAFWCDPISGHATLYWYRQILGQGPELLVQFQDESVVDDSQLPKDRFSAERLKGVDSTLKIQPAELGDSAMYLCASSSDTYQETQYFGPGTRLLVL.

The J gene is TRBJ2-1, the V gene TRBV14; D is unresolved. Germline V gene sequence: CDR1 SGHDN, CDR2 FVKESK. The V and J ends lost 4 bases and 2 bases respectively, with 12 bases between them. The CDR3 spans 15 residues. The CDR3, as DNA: TGTGCCAGCAGCCCTACCTCCCAGGCCTACAATGAGCAGTTCTTC. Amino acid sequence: CASSPTSQAYNEQFF.

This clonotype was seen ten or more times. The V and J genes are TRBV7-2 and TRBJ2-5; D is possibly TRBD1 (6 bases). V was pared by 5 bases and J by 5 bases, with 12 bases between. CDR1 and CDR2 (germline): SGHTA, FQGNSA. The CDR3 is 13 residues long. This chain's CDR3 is CASSRQVAETQYF. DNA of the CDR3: TGTGCCAGCAGCCGACAGGTGGCGGAGACCCAGTACTTC.

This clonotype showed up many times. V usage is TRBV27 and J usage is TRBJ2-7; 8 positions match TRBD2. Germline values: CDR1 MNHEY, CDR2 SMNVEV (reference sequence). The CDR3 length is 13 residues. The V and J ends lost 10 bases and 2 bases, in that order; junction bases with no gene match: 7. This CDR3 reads CANLTSVAYEQYF. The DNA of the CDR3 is TGTGCCAACCTGACTAGCGTGGCCTACGAGCAGTACTTC.

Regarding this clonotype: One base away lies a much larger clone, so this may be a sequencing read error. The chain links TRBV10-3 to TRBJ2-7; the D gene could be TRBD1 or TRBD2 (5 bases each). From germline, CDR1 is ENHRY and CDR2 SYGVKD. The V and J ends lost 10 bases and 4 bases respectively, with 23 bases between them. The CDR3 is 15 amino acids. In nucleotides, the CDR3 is TGTGCCACTCGGGGCACCGCTCGGTTGGCGTACGAGCAGTACTTC. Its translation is CATRGTARLAYEQYF.

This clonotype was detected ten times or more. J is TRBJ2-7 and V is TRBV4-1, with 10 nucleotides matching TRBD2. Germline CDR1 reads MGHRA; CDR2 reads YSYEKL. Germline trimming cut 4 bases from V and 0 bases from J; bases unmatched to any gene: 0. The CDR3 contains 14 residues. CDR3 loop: CASSRLAGSYEQYF. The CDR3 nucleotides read TGCGCCAGCAGCCGACTAGCGGGCTCCTACGAGCAGTACTTC.

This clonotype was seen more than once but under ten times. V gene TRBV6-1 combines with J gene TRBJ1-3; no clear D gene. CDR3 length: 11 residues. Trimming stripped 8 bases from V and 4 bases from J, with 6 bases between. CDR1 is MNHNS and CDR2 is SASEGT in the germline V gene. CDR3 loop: CASDSGNTIYF. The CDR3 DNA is TGTGCCAGCGATTCGGGAAACACCATATATTTT.

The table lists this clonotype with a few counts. The CDR3 nucleotides read TGTGCCTGGAGCTTTCTAGCGGGAGACACCGGGGAGCTGTTTTTT. Protein product: CAWSFLAGDTGELFF. The chain combines TRBV30 with TRBJ2-2, with TRBD2 matching 10 bases. CDR3 size: 15 residues. V lost 3 bases and J lost 3; bases outside the gene matches: 4. Germline V gene data show CDR1 as GTSNPN and CDR2 as SVGIG (reference sequence).

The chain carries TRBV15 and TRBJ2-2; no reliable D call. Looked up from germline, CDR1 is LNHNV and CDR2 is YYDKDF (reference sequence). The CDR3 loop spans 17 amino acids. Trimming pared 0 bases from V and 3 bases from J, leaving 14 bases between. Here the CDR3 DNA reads TGTGCCACCAGCAGAGATAGGTCGCGGCTCGACACCGGGGAGCTGTTTTTT. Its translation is CATSRDRSRLDTGELFF.

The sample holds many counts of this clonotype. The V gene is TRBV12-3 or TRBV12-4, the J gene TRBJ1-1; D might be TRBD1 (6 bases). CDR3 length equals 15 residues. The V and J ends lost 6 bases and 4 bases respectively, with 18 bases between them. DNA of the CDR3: TGTGCCAGCAGATCCTCGGGGGCCGTGGGCACTGAAGCTTTCTTT. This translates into CASRSSGAVGTEAFF.

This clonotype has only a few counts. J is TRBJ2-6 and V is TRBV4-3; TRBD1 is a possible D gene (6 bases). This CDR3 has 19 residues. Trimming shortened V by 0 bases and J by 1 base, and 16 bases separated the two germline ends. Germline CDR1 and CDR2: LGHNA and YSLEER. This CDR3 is CASSQEPSGVISGANVLTF. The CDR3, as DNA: TGCGCCAGCAGCCAAGAGCCGTCAGGGGTTATATCTGGGGCCAACGTCCTGACTTTC.

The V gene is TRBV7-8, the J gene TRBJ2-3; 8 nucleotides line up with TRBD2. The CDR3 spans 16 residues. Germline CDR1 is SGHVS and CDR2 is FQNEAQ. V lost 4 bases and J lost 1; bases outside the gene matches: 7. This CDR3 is CASSWRPGLGTDTQYF. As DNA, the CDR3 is TGTGCCAGCAGCTGGAGGCCGGGACTAGGCACAGATACGCAGTATTTT.

CDR3 sequence: CASSSSGARTDTQYF. Here the CDR3 DNA reads TGTGCCAGCAGTTCAAGCGGGGCGCGCACAGATACGCAGTATTTT. The genes are TRBV7-9 and TRBJ2-3, with TRBD2 matching 7 bases. The V and J ends lost 6 bases and 1 base, in that order; junction bases with no gene match: 7. Germline loops: CDR1 SEHNR, CDR2 FQNEAQ (reference sequence). The CDR3 covers 15 residues.

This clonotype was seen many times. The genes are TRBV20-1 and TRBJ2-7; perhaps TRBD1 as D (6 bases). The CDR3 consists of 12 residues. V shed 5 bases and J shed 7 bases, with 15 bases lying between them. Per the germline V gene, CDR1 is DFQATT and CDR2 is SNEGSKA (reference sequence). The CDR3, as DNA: TGCAGTGCTTCCGACAGGAATGAAGAGCAGTACTTC. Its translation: CSASDRNEEQYF.

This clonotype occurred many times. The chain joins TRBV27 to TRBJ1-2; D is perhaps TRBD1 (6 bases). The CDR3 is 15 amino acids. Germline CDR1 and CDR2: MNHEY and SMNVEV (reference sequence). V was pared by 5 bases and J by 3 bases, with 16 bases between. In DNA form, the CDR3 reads TGTGCCAGCAGTAGCTTGGACAGAATCGACTATGGCTACACCTTC. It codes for CASSSLDRIDYGYTF.

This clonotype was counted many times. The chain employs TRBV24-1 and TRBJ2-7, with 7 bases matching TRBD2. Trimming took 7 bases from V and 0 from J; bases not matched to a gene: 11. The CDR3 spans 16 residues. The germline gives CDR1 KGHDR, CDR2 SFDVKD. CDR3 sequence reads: CATSPGGWASSYEQYF. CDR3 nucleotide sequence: TGTGCCACCAGCCCGGGAGGATGGGCATCCTCCTACGAGCAGTACTTC.

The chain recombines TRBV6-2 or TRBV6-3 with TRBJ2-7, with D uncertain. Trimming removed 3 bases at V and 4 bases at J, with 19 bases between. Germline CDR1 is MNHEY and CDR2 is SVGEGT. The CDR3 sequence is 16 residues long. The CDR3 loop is CASSYSGMPLLYEQYF. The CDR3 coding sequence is TGTGCCAGCAGTTATTCTGGGATGCCCTTACTATACGAGCAGTACTTC.

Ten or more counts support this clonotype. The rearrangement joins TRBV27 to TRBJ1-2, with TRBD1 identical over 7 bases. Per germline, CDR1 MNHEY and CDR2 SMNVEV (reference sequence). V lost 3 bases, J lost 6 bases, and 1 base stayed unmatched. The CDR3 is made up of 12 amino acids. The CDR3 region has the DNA TGTGCCAGCAGTTTGACAGGGAATGGCTACACCTTC. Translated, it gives CASSLTGNGYTF.

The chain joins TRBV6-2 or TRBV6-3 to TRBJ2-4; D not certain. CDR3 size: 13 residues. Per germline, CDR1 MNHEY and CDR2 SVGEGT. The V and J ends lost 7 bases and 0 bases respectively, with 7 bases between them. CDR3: CASTEVAKNIQYF. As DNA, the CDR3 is TGTGCCAGCACGGAAGTAGCCAAAAACATTCAGTACTTC.

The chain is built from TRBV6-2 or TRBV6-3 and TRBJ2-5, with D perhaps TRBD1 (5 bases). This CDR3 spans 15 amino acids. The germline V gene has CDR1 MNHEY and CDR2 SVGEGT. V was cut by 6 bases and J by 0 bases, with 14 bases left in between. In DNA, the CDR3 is TGTGCCAGCAGGAAAGGGGTGGAGTACCAAGAGACCCAGTACTTC. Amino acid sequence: CASRKGVEYQETQYF.

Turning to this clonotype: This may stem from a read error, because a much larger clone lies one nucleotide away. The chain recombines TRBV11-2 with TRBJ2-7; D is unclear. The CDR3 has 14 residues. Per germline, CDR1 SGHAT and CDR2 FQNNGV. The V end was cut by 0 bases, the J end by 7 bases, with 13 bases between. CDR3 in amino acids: CASSLDLWQSEQYF. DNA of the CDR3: TGTGCCAGCAGCTTAGATCTGTGGCAGTCGGAGCAGTACTTC.

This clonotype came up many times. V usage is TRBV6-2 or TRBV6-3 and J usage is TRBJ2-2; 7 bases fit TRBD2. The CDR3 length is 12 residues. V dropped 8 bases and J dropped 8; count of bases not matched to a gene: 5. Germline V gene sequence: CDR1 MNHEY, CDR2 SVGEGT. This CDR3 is CASGPGGGELFF. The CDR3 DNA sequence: TGTGCCAGCGGCCCGGGAGGAGGGGAGCTGTTTTTT.